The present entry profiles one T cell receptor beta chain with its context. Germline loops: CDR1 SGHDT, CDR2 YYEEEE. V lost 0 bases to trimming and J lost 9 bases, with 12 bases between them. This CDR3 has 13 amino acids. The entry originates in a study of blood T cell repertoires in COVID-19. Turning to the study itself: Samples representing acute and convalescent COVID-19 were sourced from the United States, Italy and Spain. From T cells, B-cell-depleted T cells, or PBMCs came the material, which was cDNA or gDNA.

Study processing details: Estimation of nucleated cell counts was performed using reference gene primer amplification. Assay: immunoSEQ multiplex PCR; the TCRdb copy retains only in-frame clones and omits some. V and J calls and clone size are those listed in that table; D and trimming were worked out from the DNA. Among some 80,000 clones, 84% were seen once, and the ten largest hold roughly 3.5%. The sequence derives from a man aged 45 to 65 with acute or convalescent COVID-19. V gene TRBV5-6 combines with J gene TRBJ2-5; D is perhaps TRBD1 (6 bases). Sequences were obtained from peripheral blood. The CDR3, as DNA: TGTGCCAGCAGCTTGGGGGAAAGACAGGCCCAGTACTTC. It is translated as CASSLGERQAQYF.